Each of the 13 T cell receptor beta chains below was sequenced from the same sample in a study of blood T cell repertoires in COVID-19 (dated by TCRdb to 2020 to 2022). Library creation used the immunoSEQ multiplex PCR assay. In its TCRdb copy, this immuneACCESS table keeps in-frame sequences only and misses some clones. Where compared with another copy, unresolved V genes explain less than half of these, and the others have no known cause. For this sample the table gives around 310,000 clones, of which 89% were detected only once. The ten largest clones represent 9.5% to 15% of the sample. Source material: peripheral blood. These receptors originate from a woman aged 55-75 years with acute or convalescent COVID-19.

The V and J genes are TRBV7-9 and TRBJ2-5; a weak D match, TRBD2 (5 bases). Per germline, CDR1 SEHNR and CDR2 FQNEAQ (reference sequence). Deletions cut 6 bases from V and 5 bases from J, with 10 bases between. The CDR3 loop spans 12 amino acids. The CDR3: CASSPEGETQYF. CDR3 nucleotides: TGTGCCAGCAGTCCCGAGGGCGAGACCCAGTACTTC. The whole variable domain, filled in from reference TRBV7-9 and TRBJ2-5, reads DTGVSQNPRHKITKRGQNVTFRCDPISEHNRLYWYRQTLGQGPEFLTYFQNEAQLEKSRLLSDRFSAERPKGSFSTLEIQRTEQGDSAMYLCASSPEGETQYFGPGTRLLVL.

The J gene is TRBJ1-5, the V gene TRBV29-1; D is unresolved. V lost 1 base and J lost 2, with 12 bases in between. This CDR3 is built from 15 residues. CDR1 is SQVTM, CDR2 ANQGSEA, per germline. CDR3 sequence (DNA): TGCAGCGTTGAAGTTCAGGAGGGAGGCAATCAGCCCCAGCATTTT. This translates into CSVEVQEGGNQPQHF.

The rearrangement uses TRBV15 and TRBJ1-1; 7 nucleotides line up with TRBD1. Germline lookup yields CDR1 LNHNV and CDR2 YYDKDF (reference sequence). With 3 bases clipped from V and 1 base from J, the junction kept 11 bases outside the gene matches. This CDR3 region has 17 residues. The DNA of the CDR3 is TGTGCCACCAGCAGTCGCCGACAGGGTAGGACGAACACTGAAGCTTTCTTT. As protein: CATSSRRQGRTNTEAFF.

The chain employs TRBV18 and TRBJ2-7; 7 positions agree with TRBD1. With 3 bases clipped from V and 3 bases from J, the junction kept 8 bases outside the gene matches. CDR1 is KGHSH and CDR2 is LQKENI in the germline V gene. The CDR3 is 15 amino acids. The CDR3 region has the DNA TGTGCCAGCTCACCGGCAGGGGGAACAGGCTACGAGCAGTACTTC. Residues: CASSPAGGTGYEQYF.

The rearrangement links TRBV4-3 to TRBJ2-7; 9 nucleotides agree with TRBD1. V dropped 0 bases and J dropped 6; count of bases not matched to a gene: 3. This CDR3 contains 14 residues. The germline V gene has CDR1 LGHNA and CDR2 YSLEER. CDR3 protein: CASSQEWTGAEQYF. The DNA for the CDR3 is TGCGCCAGCAGCCAAGAATGGACAGGGGCCGAGCAGTACTTC.

The rearrangement joins TRBV7-2 to TRBJ1-2; D may be TRBD1 (5 bases). CDR1 and CDR2 (germline): SGHTA, FQGNSA. The CDR3 is 16 amino acids. V was trimmed by 5 bases and J by 4 bases, leaving 20 bases between them. The CDR3, as DNA: TGTGCCAGCAGCCCCGGGGGAAGAACCCTAACCTATGGCTACACCTTC. This gives the protein CASSPGGRTLTYGYTF.

This clone occurred once. CDR3 loop: CASSDGTGGGGYTF. In DNA form, the CDR3 reads TGCGCCAGCAGCGACGGGACAGGGGGAGGTGGCTACACCTTC. The rearrangement uses TRBV5-1 and TRBJ1-2; the match to TRBD1 covers 11 bases. The CDR3 length is 14 residues. The V segment lost 4 bases and the J segment 7 bases; nucleotides outside the gene matches: 6. The germline V gene encodes CDR1 SGHRS and CDR2 YFSETQ.

The chain employs TRBV11-1 and TRBJ1-1, with 8 bases matching TRBD1. The CDR3 runs to 14 residues. CDR1 and CDR2 (germline): SGHAT, FQDESV (reference sequence). J gave up 6 bases and V 5 bases, and 8 bases lay outside the gene matches. CDR3 in DNA: TGTGCCAGCAGCATCGGACAGGGTGGCGCTGAAGCTTTCTTT. Translation: CASSIGQGGAEAFF.

There are a few counts of this clone. The V call is TRBV7-9, the J call TRBJ2-7, with D possibly matching TRBD2 (6 bases). The ends were cut back, 5 bases at V and 2 bases at J, with 13 bases in the middle. The germline V gene encodes CDR1 SEHNR and CDR2 FQNEAQ (reference sequence). The CDR3 runs 14 residues. CDR3: CASSRAGTPYEQYF. Here the CDR3 DNA reads TGTGCCAGCAGCCGAGCGGGTACCCCCTACGAGCAGTACTTC.

The V gene is TRBV7-2, the J gene TRBJ2-1, with 8 bases that match TRBD1. The germline V gene encodes CDR1 SGHTA and CDR2 FQGNSA. This CDR3 is built from 14 residues. V lost 5 bases to trimming and J lost 7 bases; unmatched junction nucleotides: 7. The CDR3 DNA sequence: TGTGCCAGCAGCCGTGACAGGGGTGGGAATGAGCAGTTCTTC. Residues: CASSRDRGGNEQFF.

V usage is TRBV19 and J usage is TRBJ2-5; 7 bases are shared with TRBD1. Losses at the gene ends were 9 bases for V and 1 base for J; bases not matched to a gene: 8. CDR3 length: 14 residues. Germline CDR1 LNHDA, CDR2 SQIVND (reference sequence). The CDR3 bases are TGTGCCAGGGTAGATAGGGACAGCCAAGAGACCCAGTACTTC. This translates into CARVDRDSQETQYF.

This chain uses TRBV5-1 with TRBJ1-3; D not certain. Germline loops: CDR1 SGHRS, CDR2 YFSETQ. V was pared by 2 bases and J by 0 bases, with 9 bases between. The CDR3 is 15 residues long. In DNA form, the CDR3 reads TGCGCCAGCAGCTTAGACAATTTCTCTGGAAACACCATATATTTT. Protein product: CASSLDNFSGNTIYF.

In DNA form, the CDR3 reads TGTGCCAGCAGCCCCGTGATCCTATCTGGGGCCAACGTCCTGACTTTC. Its translation is CASSPVILSGANVLTF. This chain connects TRBV7-6 to TRBJ2-6; D is undetermined. CDR1 is SGHVS and CDR2 is FNYEAQ in the germline V gene. V was shortened by 5 bases and J by 1 base, with 12 bases between the two germline ends. The CDR3 extends over 16 amino acids. The variable domain in full, completed from reference TRBV7-6 and TRBJ2-6, reads GAGVSQSPRYKVTKRGQDVALRCDPISGHVSLYWYRQALGQGPEFLTYFNYEAQQDKSGLPNDRFSAERPEGSISTLTIQRTEQRDSAMYRCASSPVILSGANVLTFGAGSRLTVL.